The present T cell receptor (beta chain) was sequenced within a study of blood T cell repertoires in COVID-19. Whole-study context: Donors in the United States, Italy and Spain gave samples during acute or convalescent COVID-19.

In the original workflow: Nucleated cell counts were estimated from reference gene primer amplification. The table came from immunoSEQ multiplex PCR; TCRdb's copy has only in-frame clones and leaves some out. The V and J calls and clone size come from that table; D and trimming were worked out from the DNA. The sample has 200,000 to 300,000 clones, more than 75% seen once; the top ten hold roughly 3%. V lost 0 bases to trimming and J lost 5 bases, with 14 bases between them. The CDR3 length is 15 residues. Germline CDR1 and CDR2: SGHRS and YFSETQ. The chain employs TRBV5-1 and TRBJ1-2, with D maybe TRBD1 (5 bases). This clonotype was obtained from a woman aged 25 to 39 who had recovered from COVID-19. The sample comprised peripheral blood. CDR3 nucleotides: TGCGCCAGCAGCTTGGAATGGACAAGGGCTTATGGCTACACCTTC. This gives the protein CASSLEWTRAYGYTF.